This TCR beta chain is drawn from a study of T cells in Graves' hyperthyroidism and ophthalmopathy. Study as a whole: At initial diagnosis, before any treatment had begun, peripheral blood was obtained. Overall study findings and caveats: Blood held most thyroid clonotypes expanded above 0.001 frequency.

The investigators amplified TCR beta CDR3 regions from RNA transcripts. The TCR CDR3 first-round RT-PCR relied on the HTBI primer set. MiXCR, applied by TCRdb to the multiplex PCR reads, yields one record per CDR3 protein. The repertoire holds 250,000 to 350,000 distinct CDR3 sequences, with roughly 20% as singletons. Disease duration was under 3 months in the ophthalmopathy patients, who also had a Clinical Activity Score of at least 3 and a NOSPECS grade of at least 4. This clonotype was counted ten times or more. Antigen: not known. V was clipped by 6 bases and J by 0 bases; unmatched bases: 10. Germline V gene sequence: CDR1 SNHLY, CDR2 FYNNEI. The CDR3 has 16 residues.

This clonotype was sampled from a man between 25 and 39 years old with Graves' ophthalmopathy. The source material was blood. The V gene is TRBV2, the J gene TRBJ2-7, with 8 bases fitting TRBD2. CDR3 sequence: CASSSPVAGSSYEQYF. DNA for the CDR3: TGTGCCAGCAGCAGTCCAGTAGCGGGGAGCTCCTACGAGCAGTACTTC.